The next 18 T cell receptor beta chains were all read from a single sample in a study of cytomegalovirus exposure and HLA in healthy donors. The PCR ran on 60 Vbeta and 13 Jbeta primers. The data were produced by immunoSEQ multiplex PCR, yet TCRdb's version contains in-frame clones alone and is incomplete. In the table there are approximately 190,000 clones, around 83% of which are singletons. The sample taken for sequencing was PBMCs. All receptors derive from a woman aged 45-59 years in good health and CMV-seropositive.

This clone was seen more than once but under ten times. The chain joins TRBV7-2 to TRBJ1-5, with TRBD1 as a possible D gene (5 bases). The CDR3 spans 14 residues. Germline assignment: CDR1 SGHTA and CDR2 FQGNSA. With 3 bases removed from V and 5 bases from J, the gap between germline ends came to 11 bases. CDR3 sequence reads: CASSFGPGDQPQHF. CDR3 nucleotide sequence: TGTGCCAGCAGCTTTGGGCCGGGGGATCAGCCCCAGCATTTT.

V gene TRBV10-3 combines with J gene TRBJ1-2; 9 nucleotides align to TRBD1. The CDR3 contains 15 residues. Trimming cost V 4 bases and J 5 bases; bases outside gene matches: 8. CDR1 is ENHRY, CDR2 SYGVKD, per germline. The CDR3 coding sequence is TGTGCCATCAGTGCCCTTAGGACAGGGGAATATGGCTACACCTTC. Translation gives CAISALRTGEYGYTF.

The genes are TRBV28 and TRBJ2-7; D is unresolved. The CDR3 consists of 11 residues. CDR1 MDHEN and CDR2 SYDVKM come from the germline V gene. The V end was cut by 5 bases, the J end by 7 bases, with 9 bases between. As DNA, the CDR3 is TGTGCCAGCAGTCCCCATCGGGAGCAGTACTTC. Protein: CASSPHREQYF.

The chain employs TRBV27 and TRBJ2-7; 9 nucleotides align to TRBD1. Germline CDR1 is MNHEY and CDR2 is SMNVEV (reference sequence). With 4 bases clipped from V and 3 bases from J, the junction kept 7 bases outside the gene matches. The CDR3 consists of 15 residues. CDR3 sequence reads: CASSSRDRAFYEQYF. In DNA, the CDR3 is TGTGCCAGCAGTTCCCGGGACAGGGCATTCTACGAGCAGTACTTC.

About this clone itself: A junction boundary mismatches the germline segment, possibly from a read error. V usage is TRBV7-9 and J usage is TRBJ2-2; 8 bases align to TRBD1. The CDR3 is 14 residues long. Germline V gene sequence: CDR1 SEHNR, CDR2 FQNEAQ (reference sequence). The CDR3 sequence is CASSKDRVTRELFF. The CDR3 bases are TGTGCCAGCAGCAAGGACAGGGTCACCAGGGAGCTGTTTTTT.

The J gene is TRBJ1-2, the V gene TRBV28; 7 bases line up with TRBD1. With V trimmed by 4 bases and J by 5 bases, 7 bases remained unmatched. CDR3 size: 14 residues. Germline assignment: CDR1 MDHEN and CDR2 SYDVKM. The chain's CDR3 is CASSSGTAAYGYTF. The CDR3 DNA is TGTGCCAGCAGTTCCGGGACAGCAGCTTATGGCTACACCTTC.

V gene TRBV30 combines with J gene TRBJ2-3; D remains unclear. Germline assignment: CDR1 GTSNPN and CDR2 SVGIG (reference sequence). Trimming shortened V by 1 base and J by 1 base, and 9 bases separated the two germline ends. The CDR3 is 14 residues long. For the CDR3, the DNA is TGTGCCTGGAGTGGAGGTCTTGGCACAGATACGCAGTATTTT. Translating gives CAWSGGLGTDTQYF.

The genes are TRBV4-3 and TRBJ1-6; 9 bases agree with TRBD1. The CDR3 extends over 15 amino acids. The V segment lost 0 bases and the J segment 9 bases; nucleotides outside the gene matches: 3. Germline CDR1 LGHNA, CDR2 YSLEER. DNA of the CDR3: TGCGCCAGCAGCCAAGAGGGACAGGGAACTTCACCCCTCCACTTT. Amino acid sequence: CASSQEGQGTSPLHF.

J is TRBJ2-7 and V is TRBV5-6; TRBD1 aligns across 8 bases. The CDR3 is made up of 15 amino acids. J was trimmed by 3 bases and V by 4 bases; bases with no gene match: 9. Germline assignment: CDR1 SGHDT and CDR2 YYEEEE. The CDR3 bases are TGTGCCAGCAGCCCCGGGACAGGTTTCTTCTACGAGCAGTACTTC. As protein: CASSPGTGFFYEQYF.

The rearrangement links TRBV5-1 to TRBJ2-1, with D uncertain. The CDR3 consists of 14 residues. Deletions cut 5 bases from V and 5 bases from J, with 14 bases between. The germline CDR1 and CDR2 sequences are SGHRS and YFSETQ. The CDR3 sequence is CASRLILGHNEQFF. The CDR3 coding sequence is TGCGCCAGCAGACTTATCCTGGGCCACAATGAGCAGTTCTTC.

With respect to this clone: Lacking the conserved final phenylalanine or tryptophan, this CDR3 likely reflects a read error. The chain recombines TRBV4-1 with TRBJ2-4; D perhaps matches TRBD1 (6 bases). The length of the CDR3 is 16 residues. With 0 bases removed from V and 6 bases from J, the gap between germline ends came to 15 bases. Germline V lookup: CDR1 MGHRA, CDR2 YSYEKL. CDR3 residues: CASSQDGTSGGNIQYC. CDR3 sequence (DNA): TGCGCCAGCAGCCAAGATGGGACATCGGGTGGAAACATTCAGTACTGC.

The V and J genes are TRBV9 and TRBJ2-7; 7 bases are a match to TRBD2. This CDR3 has 19 residues. Trimming cost V 3 bases and J 2 bases; bases outside gene matches: 20. Germline CDR1 reads SGDLS; CDR2 reads YYNGEE. The CDR3 loop is CASSATWGGIGSGTYEQYF. The CDR3 nucleotides read TGTGCCAGCAGCGCCACATGGGGGGGGATCGGGAGTGGGACCTACGAGCAGTACTTC.

The chain joins TRBV29-1 to TRBJ1-2, with TRBD1 as a possible D gene (5 bases). This CDR3 region has 11 residues. V was trimmed by 7 bases and J by 6 bases, leaving 12 bases between them. CDR1 and CDR2 (germline): SQVTM, ANQGSEA. The chain's CDR3 is CSAGTGDGYTF. The CDR3 DNA sequence: TGCAGCGCCGGGACGGGAGATGGCTACACCTTC.

This clone was observed a few times. The chain couples TRBV7-2 to TRBJ2-7; D is perhaps TRBD2 (5 bases). Germline values: CDR1 SGHTA, CDR2 FQGNSA. The CDR3 is made up of 15 amino acids. V gave up 5 bases and J gave up 4 bases, with 18 bases separating them. The CDR3, as DNA: TGTGCCAGCAGCCCCGGGCCGGCACTAGAATACGAGCAGTACTTC. This encodes CASSPGPALEYEQYF.

The chain recombines TRBV14 with TRBJ2-1; maybe TRBD2 (5 bases). Germline CDR1 reads SGHDN; CDR2 reads FVKESK. The CDR3 sequence is 15 residues long. V was pared by 3 bases and J by 3 bases, with 12 bases between. CDR3 sequence (DNA): TGTGCCAGCAGCCAGAGGGCTGATTACTACAATGAGCAGTTCTTC. Translated, it gives CASSQRADYYNEQFF.

The chain employs TRBV19 and TRBJ1-1; D gene uncertain. Germline values: CDR1 LNHDA, CDR2 SQIVND (reference sequence). Trimming shortened V by 1 base and J by 1 base, and 10 bases separated the two germline ends. The CDR3 length is 15 residues. The CDR3 loop reads CASSIVEIGNTEAFF. The CDR3 nucleotides are TGTGCCAGTAGTATAGTAGAAATCGGGAACACTGAAGCTTTCTTT.

V usage is TRBV15 and J usage is TRBJ1-4; D uncertain. Between the trimmed V and J ends, which lost 1 base and 6 bases, there was a span of 21 bases. Per the germline V gene, CDR1 is LNHNV and CDR2 is YYDKDF (reference sequence). CDR3 length equals 18 residues. CDR3 loop: CATSRGPPGKGMDEKLFF. Written as DNA, the CDR3 is TGTGCCACCAGCAGAGGTCCCCCGGGGAAGGGAATGGATGAAAAACTGTTTTTT.

This clone came up a few times. The V call is TRBV11-3, the J call TRBJ2-1; 9 bases are shared with TRBD2. This CDR3 has 16 amino acids. With V trimmed by 0 bases and J by 8 bases, 8 bases remained unmatched. Germline loops: CDR1 SGHNT, CDR2 YENEEA. Here the CDR3 reads CASSLDPAGGPDEQFF. In nucleotides, the CDR3 is TGTGCCAGCAGCTTAGATCCGGCGGGAGGGCCCGATGAGCAGTTCTTC.